Following are 19 T cell receptor beta chains from one sample sequenced in a study of identical twins. TCRdb called the 5' RACE reads again in MiXCR, with one record for every CDR3 protein. The table lists over 200,000 distinct CDR3 sequences, more than 9% of them singletons. Sequenced: memory T cells sorted from blood. These receptors came from a man aged 45-65 years in good health.

This clonotype came up many times. The chain has TRBV7-2 and TRBJ2-1, with D possibly being TRBD2 (7 bases). V lost 2 bases and J lost 3, with 11 bases in between. CDR3 length: 15 residues. The germline V gene encodes CDR1 SGHTA and CDR2 FQGNSA. For the CDR3, the DNA is TGTGCCAGCAGCTTAAGGGGGGGCCGCTACAATGAGCAGTTCTTC. This translates into CASSLRGGRYNEQFF.

This clonotype was counted only a few times. V gene TRBV7-2 combines with J gene TRBJ2-3; 11 bases agree with TRBD2. V was clipped by 7 bases and J by 1 base; unmatched bases: 7. From germline, CDR1 is SGHTA and CDR2 FQGNSA. This CDR3 spans 16 amino acids. The CDR3 here is CASNALAGAGTDTQYF. The CDR3 nucleotides are TGTGCCAGCAACGCACTAGCGGGGGCCGGCACAGATACGCAGTATTTT.

The rearrangement joins TRBV28 to TRBJ1-6; 8 bases agree with TRBD1. V lost 7 bases to trimming and J lost 8 bases; unmatched junction nucleotides: 13. In germline, CDR1 is MDHEN, CDR2 SYDVKM. This CDR3 comprises 16 residues. CDR3 residues: CASTPRDRFGYSPLHF. As DNA, the CDR3 is TGTGCCAGCACCCCTCGGGACAGGTTTGGTTATTCACCCCTCCACTTT. The whole variable domain, filled in from reference TRBV28 and TRBJ1-6, reads DVKVTQSSRYLVKRTGEKVFLECVQDMDHENMFWYRQDPGLGLRLIYFSYDVKMKEKGDIPEGYSVSREKKERFSLILESASTNQTSMYLCASTPRDRFGYSPLHFGNGTRLTVT.

This clonotype was counted only a few times. The V and J genes are TRBV20-1 and TRBJ2-7; D is ambiguous. Germline CDR1 DFQATT, CDR2 SNEGSKA (reference sequence). The CDR3 is 12 residues long. Trimming cost V 2 bases and J 6 bases, with 11 bases left between them. The CDR3 region is CSARRGTSEQYF. CDR3 coding DNA: TGCAGTGCTAGACGAGGAACGAGCGAGCAGTACTTC.

This clonotype was observed at least ten times. The V and J genes are TRBV5-1 and TRBJ2-2; possible D gene TRBD1, 5 bases. The CDR3 is 14 residues long. Germline-derived CDR1 and CDR2 are SGHRS and YFSETQ. The ends were cut back, 3 bases at V and 4 bases at J, with 10 bases in the middle. The CDR3 bases are TGCGCCAGCAGCTCGACTCAGGGCACCGGGGAGCTGTTTTTT. Protein: CASSSTQGTGELFF.

CDR3 DNA sequence: TGTGCCAGCAGCCTAGATTCTAACAGGGGAAAACTGTTTTTT. This codes for CASSLDSNRGKLFF. The rearrangement uses TRBV7-2 and TRBJ1-4, with 7 bases aligning to TRBD1. The junction had 10 bases not matched to a gene; V was cut back by 5 bases and J by 10 bases. Germline CDR1 and CDR2: SGHTA and FQGNSA. CDR3 length equals 14 residues.

This clonotype was counted between two and nine times. V usage is TRBV7-2 and J usage is TRBJ2-3, with 8 nucleotides matching TRBD2. J gave up 2 bases and V 5 bases, and 6 bases lay outside the gene matches. CDR1 and CDR2 from the germline V gene are SGHTA and FQGNSA. The CDR3 has 15 amino acids. CDR3 nucleotides: TGTGCCAGCAGCCCAAAGCGGGGGCCCACAGATACGCAGTATTTT. Protein: CASSPKRGPTDTQYF. The full variable domain, with the rest looked up from reference TRBV7-2 and TRBJ2-3, is GAGVSQSPSNKVTEKGKDVELRCDPISGHTALYWYRQSLGQGLEFLIYFQGNSAPDKSGLPSDRFSAERTGGSVSTLTIQRTQQEDSAVYLCASSPKRGPTDTQYFGPGTRLTVL.

At least ten counts were recorded for this clonotype. The V gene is TRBV10-2, the J gene TRBJ2-2; D not resolved. CDR1 is WSHSY, CDR2 SAAADI, per germline. The CDR3 length is 17 residues. The V end was cut by 0 bases, the J end by 5 bases, with 16 bases between. CDR3 nucleotide sequence: TGCGCCAGCAGTGAGTCGAAATTATATCTGCCAACCGGGGAGCTGTTTTTT. Its translation: CASSESKLYLPTGELFF.

This clonotype was seen ten or more times. The chain recombines TRBV27 with TRBJ2-7, with TRBD2 matching over 12 bases. The CDR3 is 17 residues long. Germline V gene sequence: CDR1 MNHEY, CDR2 SMNVEV (reference sequence). Germline trimming cut 5 bases from V and 3 bases from J; bases unmatched to any gene: 11. CDR3 region: CASSPGLAGGPGYEQYF. As DNA, the CDR3 is TGTGCCAGCAGTCCGGGACTAGCGGGCGGCCCCGGCTACGAGCAGTACTTC.

The rearrangement uses TRBV3-1 and TRBJ2-3; D uncertain. CDR3 size: 16 residues. Trimming stripped 1 base from V and 0 bases from J, with 11 bases between. Germline CDR1 and CDR2: LGHDT and YNNKEL (reference sequence). The CDR3 spells CASSQATTWSTDTQYF. The CDR3 DNA is TGTGCCAGCAGCCAAGCGACGACATGGAGCACAGATACGCAGTATTTT.

The rearrangement links TRBV7-2 to TRBJ1-2, with D perhaps matching TRBD1 (5 bases). The CDR3 has 14 residues. The germline V gene has CDR1 SGHTA and CDR2 FQGNSA. Trimming cost V 3 bases and J 5 bases, with 13 bases left between them. As DNA, the CDR3 is TGTGCCAGCAGCTTGGGAAACAGGAAGTATGGCTACACCTTC. It yields the protein CASSLGNRKYGYTF.

Many counts were recorded for this clonotype. The V and J genes are TRBV28 and TRBJ2-7; D might be TRBD2 (7 bases). Germline V gene sequence: CDR1 MDHEN, CDR2 SYDVKM. The CDR3 loop spans 14 amino acids. The ends were cut back, 1 base at V and 5 bases at J, with 12 bases in the middle. CDR3 region: CASSLLGGVNEQYF. The CDR3 DNA follows: TGTGCCAGCAGTTTATTAGGGGGGGTAAACGAGCAGTACTTC. The full variable domain, with the rest looked up from reference TRBV28 and TRBJ2-7, is DVKVTQSSRYLVKRTGEKVFLECVQDMDHENMFWYRQDPGLGLRLIYFSYDVKMKEKGDIPEGYSVSREKKERFSLILESASTNQTSMYLCASSLLGGVNEQYFGPGTRLTVT.

This clonotype was observed a handful of times. The J gene is TRBJ2-1, the V gene TRBV7-2; D may match TRBD1 or TRBD2 (5 bases each). The CDR3 has 16 amino acids. V lost 5 bases and J lost 4, with 18 bases in between. The germline V gene encodes CDR1 SGHTA and CDR2 FQGNSA. This CDR3 reads CASSPGWRGGYNEQFF. For the CDR3, the DNA is TGTGCCAGCAGCCCAGGGTGGCGCGGAGGATACAATGAGCAGTTCTTC.

This clonotype was observed a few times. The rearrangement joins TRBV6-2 or TRBV6-3 to TRBJ1-1; TRBD1 is a possible D gene (6 bases). Germline V lookup: CDR1 MNHEY, CDR2 SVGEGT. V dropped 7 bases and J dropped 9 bases, with 18 bases sitting between them. The length of the CDR3 is 13 residues. The CDR3 DNA follows: TGTGCCAGCAAGAGACAGGCGACGGTAAAAGCTTTCTTT. It specifies CASKRQATVKAFF.

This clonotype was observed at least ten times. The chain joins TRBV7-2 to TRBJ1-1, with 10 bases lining up with TRBD1. The CDR3 loop spans 14 amino acids. V trimming: 5 bases; J trimming: 6 bases; junction bases outside the gene matches: 6. CDR1 is SGHTA, CDR2 FQGNSA, per germline. CDR3 sequence reads: CASSPRQGAAEAFF. The CDR3 DNA sequence: TGTGCCAGCAGCCCACGACAGGGGGCAGCTGAAGCTTTCTTT.

This clonotype has at least ten counts. V usage is TRBV7-9 and J usage is TRBJ1-2, with 8 bases fitting TRBD1. The CDR3 has 14 amino acids. V lost 5 bases to trimming and J lost 11 bases; unmatched junction nucleotides: 13. Germline values: CDR1 SEHNR, CDR2 FQNEAQ (reference sequence). The CDR3 loop is CASSRFIDRGPYTF. CDR3 coding DNA: TGTGCCAGCAGCCGATTTATTGACAGGGGACCTTACACCTTC.

The table lists this clonotype with a few counts. The chain has TRBV18 and TRBJ1-2, with D unresolved. Trimming cost V 8 bases and J 6 bases, with 19 bases left between them. CDR1 and CDR2 (germline): KGHSH, LQKENI. The CDR3 has 14 residues. In nucleotides, the CDR3 is TGTGCCAGCCAGGAGGGTCGCCAGAGCCATGGCTACACCTTC. Its translation is CASQEGRQSHGYTF.

There are a few counts of this clonotype. The V call is TRBV28, the J call TRBJ1-5; D gene ambiguous. The V and J ends lost 3 bases and 5 bases respectively, with 11 bases between them. CDR1 MDHEN and CDR2 SYDVKM come from the germline V gene. The length of the CDR3 is 14 residues. The CDR3 loop reads CASSFLGFDQPQHF. In nucleotides, the CDR3 is TGTGCCAGCAGTTTTTTGGGATTCGATCAGCCCCAGCATTTT. The full variable domain, with the rest looked up from reference TRBV28 and TRBJ1-5, is DVKVTQSSRYLVKRTGEKVFLECVQDMDHENMFWYRQDPGLGLRLIYFSYDVKMKEKGDIPEGYSVSREKKERFSLILESASTNQTSMYLCASSFLGFDQPQHFGDGTRLSIL.

This clonotype was counted at least ten times. The gene calls are TRBV10-3 and TRBJ2-1; D unresolved. In germline, CDR1 is ENHRY, CDR2 SYGVKD. The CDR3 sequence is 15 residues long. Trimming removed 6 bases at V and 8 bases at J, with 20 bases between. For the CDR3, the DNA is TGTGCCATCAGACCCTTCGGCGAGCTTAACCATGAGCAGTTCTTC. It encodes CAIRPFGELNHEQFF.